This T cell receptor beta chain was captured in a study of CD8 T cells in ankylosing spondylitis. TCR beta libraries were made by quantitative 5'-RACE with molecular barcodes. Using its own MiXCR run on the 5' RACE reads, TCRdb lists one record per CDR3 protein. The repertoire holds approximately 130,000 distinct CDR3 sequences, with approximately 9.7% as singletons. This clonotype was detected many times. Its antigen is unidentified. The study's findings and limits: Disease-associated clones were reportedly significantly overrepresented in matched ankylosing spondylitis synovial fluid. Certain motif variants had earlier appeared in reactive arthritis synovial fluid and blood. Seemingly characteristic of ankylosing spondylitis blood was a TCR beta motif consisting of about 8 highly homologous variants.

With 4 bases clipped from V and 9 bases from J, the junction kept 13 bases outside the gene matches. Per the germline V gene, CDR1 is DFQATT and CDR2 is SNEGSKA (reference sequence). The CDR3 contains 16 residues. The clonotype originates from a male donor with ankylosing spondylitis or in good health (not recorded which). This chain joins TRBV20-1 and TRBJ2-1; 12 bases line up with TRBD2. The specimen sequenced was blood, either unsorted or a sorted T cell fraction (not recorded which). The DNA of the CDR3 is TGCAGTGCTACCCCTAGCGGGAGGGCTGACTACGGTGAGCAGTTCTTC. The encoded protein is CSATPSGRADYGEQFF.